Described below is a single TCR beta chain sequence and its context. Clones were read by immunoSEQ multiplex PCR, and TCRdb kept only the in-frame ones, dropping some. Seen here are hundreds of thousands of clones, about 90% observed once, and the top ten hold roughly 0.0086%. This sample is part of a study of shared T cell receptors in the human thymus. The junction had 8 bases not matched to a gene; V was cut back by 6 bases and J by 7 bases. This CDR3 comprises 13 residues. The germline V gene has CDR1 SGHAT and CDR2 FQNNGV. The same sample was also used in a study of human thymus T cells. Turning to that study: Thymus specimens were resections from corrective heart surgery. Thymic and blood repertoires showed apparently biased V and J gene usage. Among unrelated individuals, related research reported thymic repertoires that overlapped highly.

Sequenced sample: thymocytes. The TCR was taken from a boy under three years old with a congenital heart defect. The chain joins TRBV11-2 to TRBJ2-7, with 8 bases that match TRBD2. CDR3 sequence: CASRRLAGGEQYF. DNA of the CDR3: TGTGCCAGCAGGCGGCTAGCGGGCGGGGAGCAGTACTTC.